The 20 T cell receptor beta chains presented below share a single source sample, sequenced in a study of T cells after somatic rescue of genetic block. Libraries were prepared by immunoSEQ multiplex PCR; TCRdb keeps only in-frame clonotypes and omits some of them. This sample yields some 74,000 clones, of which roughly 93% are seen a single time; about 3% belongs to the top ten. The sample consisted of peripheral blood mononuclear cells (PBMCs). Every receptor here comes from a man aged 25-45 years.

The chain has TRBV19 and TRBJ2-5; D not certain. The CDR3 has 12 residues. The germline CDR1 and CDR2 sequences are LNHDA and SQIVND (reference sequence). V was cut by 6 bases and J by 2 bases, with 7 bases left in between. CDR3 nucleotides: TGTGCCAGTAGCAACCGACAAGAGACCCAGTACTTC. The encoded protein is CASSNRQETQYF. The full variable domain, in which reference TRBV19 and TRBJ2-5 provide the parts outside the CDR3, is DGGITQSPKYLFRKEGQNVTLSCEQNLNHDAMYWYRQDPGQGLRLIYYSQIVNDFQKGDIAEGYSVSREKKESFPLTVTSAQKNPTAFYLCASSNRQETQYFGPGTRLLVL.

V usage is TRBV2 and J usage is TRBJ2-5; D is ambiguous. Germline-derived CDR1 and CDR2 are SNHLY and FYNNEI. This CDR3 region has 12 residues. The V gene lost 7 bases and the J gene lost 2 bases, with 8 bases spanning the gap. The CDR3 sequence: CASKGFQETQYF. CDR3 coding DNA: TGTGCCAGCAAGGGCTTTCAAGAGACCCAGTACTTC.

J is TRBJ2-4 and V is TRBV5-1; D perhaps matches TRBD1 (6 bases). This CDR3 has 16 residues. Trimming took 5 bases from V and 0 from J, leaving 15 bases between them. Germline lookup yields CDR1 SGHRS and CDR2 YFSETQ. The CDR3 bases are TGCGCCAGCAGTCCATGGACAGAACTAGCCAAAAACATTCAGTACTTC. It yields the protein CASSPWTELAKNIQYF.

The CDR3 spells CASGMGWEGHEQFF. As DNA, the CDR3 is TGTGCCAGCGGGATGGGGTGGGAGGGTCATGAGCAGTTCTTC. V usage is TRBV2 and J usage is TRBJ2-1; the match to TRBD2 covers 7 bases. The CDR3 loop spans 14 amino acids. The J segment lost 8 bases and the V segment lost 8 bases, leaving 12 bases of the junction unmatched. Germline V gene sequence: CDR1 SNHLY, CDR2 FYNNEI.

The gene calls are TRBV5-3 and TRBJ2-7; 7 bases agree with TRBD2. TRBV5-3 is an ORF, with its function uncertain. V dropped 4 bases and J dropped 2; count of bases not matched to a gene: 12. CDR3 length equals 16 residues. This CDR3 is CARSRGRGTTTYEQYF. The CDR3 DNA is TGTGCCAGAAGCCGGGGACGGGGGACTACTACCTACGAGCAGTACTTC.

The chain employs TRBV5-1 and TRBJ2-4; the D gene is possibly TRBD2 (10 bases). The CDR3 extends over 17 amino acids. The germline V gene encodes CDR1 SGHRS and CDR2 YFSETQ. Trimming took 0 bases from V and 6 from J, leaving 19 bases between them. The DNA for the CDR3 is TGCGCCAGCAGCTTGGGGCCTAGCGGGGGACAGGGAAACATTCAGTACTTC. Its protein product is CASSLGPSGGQGNIQYF.

V and J are TRBV13 and TRBJ2-2; D unresolved. This CDR3 has 16 residues. V was trimmed by 9 bases and J by 0 bases, leaving 17 bases between them. Germline V gene data show CDR1 as PRHDT and CDR2 as FYEKMQ (reference sequence). The chain's CDR3 is CASTAGLSANTGELFF. CDR3 DNA: TGTGCCAGTACCGCCGGCTTATCCGCGAACACCGGGGAGCTGTTTTTT.

The chain uses TRBV15 and TRBJ2-7, with 9 bases lining up with TRBD1. The CDR3 spans 14 residues. Germline CDR1 LNHNV, CDR2 YYDKDF (reference sequence). After removal of 5 bases from V and 4 bases from J, the junction contained 6 bases not matched to a gene. DNA for the CDR3: TGTGCCACCAGCCCCGGGACAGGGTGGTACGAGCAGTACTTC. Protein product: CATSPGTGWYEQYF.

V and J are TRBV5-1 and TRBJ2-3; 8 nucleotides agree with TRBD1. This CDR3 comprises 14 residues. The V and J ends lost 7 bases and 5 bases, in that order; junction bases with no gene match: 9. Germline V gives CDR1 SGHRS, CDR2 YFSETQ. As DNA, the CDR3 is TGCGCCAGCGATCCGGGACAGGACTTAGATACGCAGTATTTT. This gives the protein CASDPGQDLDTQYF.

The chain is built from TRBV2 and TRBJ1-2; D gene uncertain. Per germline, CDR1 SNHLY and CDR2 FYNNEI. There are 12 residues in the CDR3. The V end lost 5 bases, the J end lost 6 bases, and 10 bases lay between the germline ends. The CDR3 DNA follows: TGTGCCAGCAGTCAGGAAATGGATGGCTACACCTTC. Translating it yields CASSQEMDGYTF.

J is TRBJ2-5 and V is TRBV30; D remains unclear. Trimming shortened V by 4 bases and J by 5 bases, and 11 bases separated the two germline ends. CDR3 size: 12 residues. Germline-derived CDR1 and CDR2 are GTSNPN and SVGIG (reference sequence). The CDR3: CAWMGFSETQYF. The CDR3 nucleotides are TGTGCCTGGATGGGCTTTAGCGAGACCCAGTACTTC. The entire variable domain, with the rest obtained from reference TRBV30 and TRBJ2-5, is as follows: SQTIHQWPATLVQPVGSPLSLECTVEGTSNPNLYWYRQAAGRGLQLLFYSVGIGQISSEVPQNLSASRPQDRQFILSSKKLLLSDSGFYLCAWMGFSETQYFGPGTRLLVL.

The chain carries TRBV6-5 and TRBJ1-1, with a weak D call TRBD1 (5 bases). CDR3 size: 14 residues. Trimming took off 6 bases at V and 2 bases at J, with 13 bases between the two ends. Germline V gene sequence: CDR1 MNHEY, CDR2 SVGAGI. This CDR3 reads CASSPWTPNTEAFF. In DNA form, the CDR3 reads TGTGCCAGCAGCCCTTGGACACCAAACACTGAAGCTTTCTTT.

The V and J genes are TRBV5-5 and TRBJ1-2; a weak D match, TRBD1 (6 bases). With 2 bases removed from V and 8 bases from J, the gap between germline ends came to 16 bases. CDR1 is SGHKS and CDR2 is YYEKEE in the germline V gene (reference sequence). CDR3 length equals 14 residues. CDR3 DNA: TGTGCCAGCAGCTTAGGGGGGCCGACCATCGGCTACACCTTC. Translating gives CASSLGGPTIGYTF.

J is TRBJ2-3 and V is TRBV6-5, with D unresolved. Germline V gives CDR1 MNHEY, CDR2 SVGAGI. Deletions cut 0 bases from V and 4 bases from J, with 11 bases between. The CDR3 has 15 amino acids. DNA for the CDR3: TGTGCCAGCAGTTACTCTCTTGAGGCCCCAGATACGCAGTATTTT. Protein: CASSYSLEAPDTQYF.

V is TRBV2 and J is TRBJ2-1, with D tentatively TRBD1 or TRBD2 (5 bases each). Germline V CDR1 and CDR2: SNHLY, FYNNEI. The ends were cut back, 5 bases at V and 3 bases at J, with 14 bases in the middle. The CDR3 runs 15 residues. In nucleotides, the CDR3 is TGTGCCAGCAGTCCGCCGGCTGGGGGCTACAATGAGCAGTTCTTC. It specifies CASSPPAGGYNEQFF. Based on the CDR3 plus reference TRBV2 and TRBJ2-1, the full variable domain is EPEVTQTPSHQVTQMGQEVILRCVPISNHLYFYWYRQILGQKVEFLVSFYNNEISEKSEIFDDQFSVERPDGSNFTLKIRSTKLEDSAMYFCASSPPAGGYNEQFFGPGTRLTVL.

The rearrangement joins TRBV5-1 to TRBJ1-6; weak D call: TRBD1 (5 bases). The V gene's germline CDR1 is SGHRS and CDR2 YFSETQ. Trimming shortened V by 2 bases and J by 10 bases, and 13 bases separated the two germline ends. The CDR3 runs 14 residues. CDR3 residues: CASSLAGTESPLHF. The CDR3 bases are TGCGCCAGCAGCTTAGCCGGGACGGAGTCACCCCTCCACTTT. The whole variable domain, filled in from reference TRBV5-1 and TRBJ1-6, reads KAGVTQTPRYLIKTRGQQVTLSCSPISGHRSVSWYQQTPGQGLQFLFEYFSETQRNKGNFPGRFSGRQFSNSRSEMNVSTLELGDSALYLCASSLAGTESPLHFGNGTRLTVT.

The V gene is TRBV5-5, the J gene TRBJ1-5; TRBD1 aligns across 7 bases. CDR3 length: 14 residues. The J segment lost 4 bases and the V segment lost 0 bases, leaving 1 base of the junction unmatched. CDR1 and CDR2 from the germline V gene are SGHKS and YYEKEE (reference sequence). The DNA of the CDR3 is TGTGCCAGCAGCTTGGACAGGGGAAATCAGCCCCAGCATTTT. Its translation: CASSLDRGNQPQHF. Based on the CDR3 plus reference TRBV5-5 and TRBJ1-5, the full variable domain is DAGVTQSPTHLIKTRGQQVTLRCSPISGHKSVSWYQQVLGQGPQFIFQYYEKEERGRGNFPDRFSARQFPNYSSELNVNALLLGDSALYLCASSLDRGNQPQHFGDGTRLSIL.

The rearrangement links TRBV5-6 to TRBJ1-4; D perhaps matches TRBD1 (5 bases). Trimming stripped 0 bases from V and 8 bases from J, with 11 bases between. The length of the CDR3 is 14 residues. The V gene's germline CDR1 is SGHDT and CDR2 YYEEEE. The CDR3 spells CASSLDLEGEKLFF. CDR3 in DNA: TGTGCCAGCAGCTTGGACCTTGAGGGGGAAAAACTGTTTTTT.

The rearrangement uses TRBV5-1 and TRBJ2-1; D is possibly TRBD1 or TRBD2 (5 bases each). Per the germline V gene, CDR1 is SGHRS and CDR2 is YFSETQ. Trimming took 3 bases from V and 2 from J, leaving 12 bases between them. The CDR3 runs 15 residues. CDR3 sequence: CASSSGTATYNEQFF. The DNA of the CDR3 is TGCGCCAGCAGCTCCGGGACCGCCACCTACAATGAGCAGTTCTTC.

This clone has only one observation. This chain uses TRBV29-1 with TRBJ2-7, with D tentatively TRBD2 (7 bases). V lost 5 bases and J lost 3, with 14 bases in between. Germline V lookup: CDR1 SQVTM, CDR2 ANQGSEA. The CDR3 is 13 amino acids. CDR3 in DNA: TGCAGCGTTCTCGGGGGCGGGGGCTACGAGCAGTACTTC. Translated: CSVLGGGGYEQYF.